What follows describes a single T cell receptor beta chain. Germline CDR1 and CDR2: SGHAT and FQNNGV. CDR3 length: 15 residues. V was pared by 5 bases and J by 8 bases, with 8 bases of the junction left unmatched. CD45RO-negative, CCR7-positively selected cells formed the naive CD8 fraction, excluding terminally differentiated effector memory CD45RA+ cells. Here immunoSEQ multiplex PCR was the method, and the copy in TCRdb shows in-frame clones only, minus some. The data hold 550,000 to 750,000 clones, with around 95% observed a single time. The record originates from a study of shared clonotypes between healthy human individuals.

Source material: naive CD8+ T cells sorted from blood. The receptor's source is a woman between 25 and 40 years old in good health. The chain carries TRBV11-2 and TRBJ2-1, with TRBD2 identical over 11 bases. The CDR3, as DNA: TGTGCCAGCAGCCCGACTAGCGGGGATCGAGATGAGCAGTTCTTC. Translating gives CASSPTSGDRDEQFF.